This TCR beta chain emerged from a study of spatial heterogeneity in lung cancer. Study overall: Averaged across combinations, each unique TCR and UMI pairing appeared more than ten times in raw reads, which were uncorrected.

This clonotype was found many times. Its target is unknown. As to time point: blood at routine non-recurrence follow-up after resection. MiXCR, applied by TCRdb to the 5' RACE reads, yields one record per CDR3 protein. Among about 36,000 distinct CDR3 sequences listed, roughly 7.8% were seen once. Whole-study results and caveats: Resection saw ubiquitous expanded tumor TCRs appear in blood more than follow-up did.

Sequencing was performed on PBMCs, taken at follow-up. The sequence was obtained from a male donor with early-stage non-small cell lung cancer.

Here the CDR3 reads CASRAEGPEAFF. CDR3 nucleotide sequence: TGTGCCAGCAGGGCGGAAGGTCCTGAAGCTTTCTTT. This sequence joins TRBV7-9 and TRBJ1-1; no clear D. Germline CDR1 is SEHNR and CDR2 is FQNEAQ (reference sequence). V was trimmed by 6 bases and J by 6 bases, leaving 11 bases between them. This CDR3 has 12 residues.